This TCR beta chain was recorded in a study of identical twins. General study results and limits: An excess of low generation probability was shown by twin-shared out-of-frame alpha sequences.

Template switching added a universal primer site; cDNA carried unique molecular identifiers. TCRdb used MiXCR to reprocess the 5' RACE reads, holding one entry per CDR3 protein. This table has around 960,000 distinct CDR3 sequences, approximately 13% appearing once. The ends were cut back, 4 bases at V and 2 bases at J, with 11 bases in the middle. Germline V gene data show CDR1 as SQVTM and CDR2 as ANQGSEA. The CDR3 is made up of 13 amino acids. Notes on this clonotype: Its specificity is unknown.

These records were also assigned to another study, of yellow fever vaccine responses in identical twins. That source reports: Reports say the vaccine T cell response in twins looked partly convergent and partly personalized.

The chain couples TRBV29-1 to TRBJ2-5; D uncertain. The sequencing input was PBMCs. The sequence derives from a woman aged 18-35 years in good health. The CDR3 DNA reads TGCAGCGTTGGGCAGAATATACAAGAGACCCAGTACTTC. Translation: CSVGQNIQETQYF.